These 19 T cell receptor beta chains originate from one sample sequenced in a study of cytomegalovirus exposure and HLA in healthy donors. PCR involved 60 Vbeta and 13 Jbeta primers. Sequencing was performed with immunoSEQ multiplex PCR; in TCRdb, only in-frame clones are kept and a portion is missing. The sample includes about 110,000 clones, 73% seen only once; the top ten take roughly 8%. Sequences were obtained from PBMCs. Every receptor here comes from a middle-aged man in good health and CMV-seronegative.

This clone has more than one count but fewer than ten. Germline and junction disagree at one end, which may indicate a read error. The gene calls are TRBV7-2 and TRBJ1-3; D uncertain. The CDR3 runs 15 residues. Germline V gives CDR1 SGHTA, CDR2 FQGNSA. CDR3 DNA sequence: TGTGCCAGCACCTTACTGACTAGCTCTGGAAACACCATATATTTT. It translates to CASTLLTSSGNTIYF. Based on the CDR3 plus reference TRBV7-2 and TRBJ1-3, the full variable domain is GAGVSQSPSNKVTEKGKDVELRCDPISGHTALYWYRQSLGQGLEFLIYFQGNSAPDKSGLPSDRFSAERTGGSVSTLTIQRTQQEDSAVYLCASTLLTSSGNTIYFGEGSWLTVV.

With regard to this clone: Other DNA sequences in this sample translate to the same CDR3. The chain employs TRBV4-3 and TRBJ2-7; 7 bases map to TRBD1. Germline lookup yields CDR1 LGHNA and CDR2 YSLEER. The CDR3 contains 14 residues. The V and J ends lost 1 base and 1 base, in that order; junction bases with no gene match: 1. The CDR3 DNA sequence: TGCGCCAGCAGCCAAGGACAGGGTTCCTACGAGCAGTACTTC. It encodes CASSQGQGSYEQYF.

CDR3 nucleotides: TGTGCCAGCAGCTCATACAGGGGGACTGGCTATGGCTACACCTTC. Translation: CASSSYRGTGYGYTF. This chain joins TRBV5-6 and TRBJ1-2; TRBD1 matches at 8 bases. The CDR3 extends over 15 amino acids. The V and J ends lost 3 bases and 4 bases, in that order; junction bases with no gene match: 8. Looked up from germline, CDR1 is SGHDT and CDR2 is YYEEEE.

This clone appeared a few times. CDR3 bases: TGTGCCACCAGGGGGACAAGTTCTTACGAGCAGTACTTC. It encodes CATRGTSSYEQYF. V usage is TRBV15 and J usage is TRBJ2-7, with a weak D call TRBD1 (6 bases). Deletions cut 6 bases from V and 4 bases from J, with 13 bases between. In germline, CDR1 is LNHNV, CDR2 YYDKDF (reference sequence). The CDR3 is 13 amino acids.

This clone came up a few times. The chain recombines TRBV7-2 with TRBJ2-3, with TRBD2 matching 9 bases. The ends lost 5 bases at V and 4 bases at J; junction bases unmatched: 4. Germline CDR1 is SGHTA and CDR2 is FQGNSA. The CDR3 loop spans 14 amino acids. CDR3 in amino acids: CASSERGDPDTQYF. The CDR3 DNA is TGTGCCAGCAGCGAGCGGGGGGACCCAGATACGCAGTATTTT. Full variable domain (remainder filled in from reference TRBV7-2 and TRBJ2-3): GAGVSQSPSNKVTEKGKDVELRCDPISGHTALYWYRQSLGQGLEFLIYFQGNSAPDKSGLPSDRFSAERTGGSVSTLTIQRTQQEDSAVYLCASSERGDPDTQYFGPGTRLTVL.

This clone was picked up a small number of times. The chain carries TRBV6-6 and TRBJ1-1; D gene uncertain. The length of the CDR3 is 11 residues. Germline CDR1 is MNHNY and CDR2 is SVGAGI (reference sequence). V was clipped by 7 bases and J by 8 bases, with 11 bases between them. CDR3 protein: CASTTPGEAFF. Here the CDR3 DNA reads TGTGCCAGCACCACCCCGGGGGAAGCTTTCTTT.

The chain is built from TRBV4-2 and TRBJ2-7; TRBD2 aligns across 12 bases. The CDR3 has 17 residues. Germline-derived CDR1 and CDR2 are LGHNA and YNFKEQ. The trim removed 0 bases at V and 3 bases at J, leaving 6 bases unmatched. The CDR3 sequence: CASSQESSGGASYEQYF. In nucleotides, the CDR3 is TGTGCCAGCAGCCAAGAGTCTAGCGGGGGGGCCAGCTACGAGCAGTACTTC.

This chain uses TRBV7-9 with TRBJ2-3; possible D gene TRBD2, 6 bases. The germline V and J ends were trimmed by 1 base and 5 bases, with 13 bases remaining between them. CDR3 size: 15 residues. CDR1 is SEHNR, CDR2 FQNEAQ, per germline (reference sequence). The CDR3: CASSLEASEGDTQYF. The CDR3 region has the DNA TGTGCCAGCAGCTTAGAAGCTAGCGAGGGAGATACGCAGTATTTT.

This chain joins TRBV7-3 and TRBJ1-2; D call uncertain. Trimming left V 2 bases short and J 13 bases short, with 17 bases between. The CDR3 runs to 13 residues. Germline CDR1 is SGHTA and CDR2 is FQGTGA. In nucleotides, the CDR3 is TGTGCCAGCAGCTTAGGCCGAGCGGATGAGGCCACCTTC. Translated, it gives CASSLGRADEATF.

This clone appeared a few times. This rearrangement joins TRBV30 to TRBJ1-5, with D maybe TRBD1 (6 bases). The germline V gene encodes CDR1 GTSNPN and CDR2 SVGIG (reference sequence). Between the trimmed V and J ends, which lost 5 bases and 9 bases, there was a span of 17 bases. This CDR3 comprises 13 residues. The DNA for the CDR3 is TGTGCCTGGTCAGGGGACGGGCTCTCGCCCCAGCATTTT. Amino acid sequence: CAWSGDGLSPQHF.

This CDR3 reads CASSATQGMYNEQFF. As DNA, the CDR3 is TGTGCCAGCAGCGCTACACAGGGGATGTACAATGAGCAGTTCTTC. The V and J genes are TRBV5-5 and TRBJ2-1, with 7 bases that match TRBD1. The J segment lost 4 bases and the V segment lost 4 bases, leaving 8 bases of the junction unmatched. Germline values: CDR1 SGHKS, CDR2 YYEKEE (reference sequence). The CDR3 sequence is 15 residues long.

This clone was seen more than once but under ten times. The V gene is TRBV6-5, the J gene TRBJ2-5; 9 bases line up with TRBD2. The CDR3 length is 14 residues. The junction had 12 bases not matched to a gene; V was cut back by 5 bases and J by 11 bases. Germline V lookup: CDR1 MNHEY, CDR2 SVGAGI. The CDR3 sequence is CASSRLGGGGEQYF. The CDR3 DNA follows: TGTGCCAGCAGTCGCCTTGGCGGCGGGGGGGAGCAGTACTTC.

This clone showed up just once. The chain is built from TRBV9 and TRBJ2-1; no clear D. The V gene's germline CDR1 is SGDLS and CDR2 YYNGEE. The CDR3 has 13 amino acids. The V end lost 3 bases, the J end lost 2 bases, and 6 bases lay between the germline ends. The CDR3 loop reads CASSEAAYNEQFF. Written as DNA, the CDR3 is TGTGCCAGCAGCGAAGCCGCCTACAATGAGCAGTTCTTC.

On this clone itself: One end of the junction varies from germline; a read error may be responsible. The chain combines TRBV9 with TRBJ1-2; 11 bases match TRBD1. Germline CDR1 and CDR2: SGDLS and YYNGEE. The CDR3 loop spans 14 amino acids. The DNA for the CDR3 is TGTGCCAGCAGCACCCGGACAGGGGGCTATGGCTACCCCTTC. This encodes CASSTRTGGYGYPF.

The CDR3 nucleotides read TGTGCCAGAAGCTTTCCTTTACAGGGGCTATTTTTCCACGAGCAGTACTTC. Translating it yields CARSFPLQGLFFHEQYF. The rearrangement joins TRBV7-5 to TRBJ2-7; the table's D call of TRBD1 was not tested on the DNA. TRBV7-5 is annotated as a pseudogene. The CDR3 consists of 17 residues.

The V call is TRBV6-1, the J call TRBJ2-7, with D possibly TRBD1 on 7 matching bases. The CDR3 length is 12 residues. Trimming shortened V by 10 bases and J by 6 bases, and 16 bases separated the two germline ends. Germline V lookup: CDR1 MNHNS, CDR2 SASEGT. In DNA, the CDR3 is TGTGCCACCCGGACAGGAGGGAGCGAGCAGTACTTC. Protein: CATRTGGSEQYF.

The J gene is TRBJ2-1, the V gene TRBV4-1; 12 nucleotides match TRBD2. The CDR3 has 16 amino acids. The germline V gene has CDR1 MGHRA and CDR2 YSYEKL. The ends lost 1 base at V and 4 bases at J; junction bases unmatched: 2. The DNA for the CDR3 is TGCGCCAGCAGCCAAGCGACTAGCGGGGGATACAATGAGCAGTTCTTC. The encoded protein is CASSQATSGGYNEQFF.

The CDR3 spells CASSPDRGPSNYGYTF. CDR3 in DNA: TGTGCCAGCTCACCGGACAGGGGGCCAAGCAACTATGGCTACACCTTC. The V call is TRBV18, the J call TRBJ1-2; 11 nucleotides align to TRBD1. The CDR3 has 16 residues. Per germline, CDR1 KGHSH and CDR2 LQKENI. V dropped 3 bases and J dropped 2; count of bases not matched to a gene: 5.

This clone appeared a few times. The chain joins TRBV4-3 to TRBJ2-3, with D possibly being TRBD2 (6 bases). CDR1 LGHNA and CDR2 YSLEER come from the germline V gene. The CDR3 is 15 amino acids. Trimming pared 3 bases from V and 8 bases from J, leaving 18 bases between. The CDR3 loop is CASSHARGRRGTQYF. CDR3 bases: TGCGCCAGCAGCCACGCGCGGGGTCGGCGGGGTACGCAGTATTTT.